The 28 T cell receptor beta chains below were found in one sample sequenced in a study of immune evolution from preneoplasia to lung adenocarcinoma listed by TCRdb under 2021. The library was prepared using the immunoSEQ multiplex PCR assay. Drawn from immuneACCESS, this table holds only the in-frame rearrangements with V and J called that TCRdb kept. Clones are partly lost; checked studies trace under half to an unresolved V gene and leave the rest unexplained. A total of several thousand clones appear in this sample, 78% of them only once. Roughly 6.1% of the sample is in the top ten clones. The specimen was FFPE adjacent normal lung tissue. The origin of the receptors is a person between 60 and 80 years old with lung adenocarcinoma.

This clone occurred once. This sequence joins TRBV28 and TRBJ1-1; the match to TRBD1 covers 9 bases. The CDR3 covers 17 residues. CDR1 is MDHEN, CDR2 SYDVKM, per germline. After removal of 5 bases from V and 3 bases from J, the junction contained 13 bases not matched to a gene. CDR3 in DNA: TGTGCCAGCAGTCCCCGGAGGGGACAGGGAGGATACACTGAAGCTTTCTTT. Its protein product is CASSPRRGQGGYTEAFF.

V is TRBV4-1 and J is TRBJ2-1; 13 bases map to TRBD2. CDR3 size: 17 residues. In germline, CDR1 is MGHRA, CDR2 YSYEKL. The junction had 2 bases not matched to a gene; V was cut back by 3 bases and J by 0 bases. The DNA for the CDR3 is TGCGCCAGCAGCCAGGGACTAGCGGGGAGCTCCTACAATGAGCAGTTCTTC. Protein product: CASSQGLAGSSYNEQFF.

This clone was seen once. J is TRBJ1-1 and V is TRBV28; TRBD1 might be the D (6 bases). CDR3 length equals 13 residues. V lost 5 bases to trimming and J lost 8 bases, with 15 bases between them. Germline V CDR1 and CDR2: MDHEN, SYDVKM. DNA of the CDR3: TGTGCCAGCAGTCGAGAACAGGGTCCCGAAGCTTTCTTT. Its protein is CASSREQGPEAFF.

The rearrangement joins TRBV12-1 to TRBJ2-7. TRBV12-1 counts as a pseudogene. CDR3 size: 14 residues. The CDR3 region has the DNA TGTGCCAGCAGCTTTGTGGCAGGTTACTACGAGCAGTACGTC. Protein product: CASSFVAGYYEQYV.

The chain is built from TRBV6-1 and TRBJ2-7; 8 bases agree with TRBD1. CDR1 MNHNS and CDR2 SASEGT come from the germline V gene. This CDR3 has 14 amino acids. After removal of 3 bases from V and 6 bases from J, the junction contained 7 bases not matched to a gene. The CDR3 reads CASSESRGQSEQYF. As DNA, the CDR3 is TGTGCCAGCAGTGAGTCCAGGGGGCAAAGCGAGCAGTACTTC.

The chain combines TRBV9 with TRBJ2-3, with a tentative D call TRBD2 (6 bases). Germline values: CDR1 SGDLS, CDR2 YYNGEE. The CDR3 is made up of 14 amino acids. Trimming shortened V by 3 bases and J by 0 bases, and 8 bases separated the two germline ends. CDR3: CASSAGTSTDTQYF. CDR3 nucleotides: TGTGCCAGCAGCGCCGGGACTAGCACAGATACGCAGTATTTT.

This chain uses TRBV11-2 with TRBJ2-3, with D tentatively TRBD1 or TRBD2 (5 bases each). Germline V gives CDR1 SGHAT, CDR2 FQNNGV. This CDR3 contains 16 residues. Between the trimmed V and J ends, which lost 4 bases and 2 bases, there was a span of 16 bases. CDR3 DNA sequence: TGTGCCAGCAGCTACGGGACCTCACGAACCACAGATACGCAGTATTTT. As protein: CASSYGTSRTTDTQYF.

In this sample, this clone is large. This chain uses TRBV5-1 with TRBJ2-7; D may correspond to TRBD1 or TRBD2 (5 bases each). From germline, CDR1 is SGHRS and CDR2 YFSETQ. This CDR3 has 15 amino acids. Trimming took 0 bases from V and 5 from J, leaving 15 bases between them. The CDR3 DNA sequence: TGCGCCAGCAGCTTGGGGCCGGGACCCCCAGACGAGCAGTACGTC. This sequence encodes CASSLGPGPPDEQYV.

This sequence joins TRBV19 and TRBJ2-3, with TRBD2 as a possible D gene (5 bases). Germline CDR1 reads LNHDA; CDR2 reads SQIVND (reference sequence). There are 16 residues in the CDR3. The germline V and J ends were trimmed by 6 bases and 3 bases, with 19 bases remaining between them. The CDR3 region is CASRPGRGRETDTQYF. Written as DNA, the CDR3 is TGTGCCAGTAGACCGGGTCGAGGAAGGGAGACAGATACGCAGTATTTT.

The gene calls are TRBV28 and TRBJ2-7; a possible D gene is TRBD1 (6 bases). V was clipped by 7 bases and J by 4 bases, with 17 bases between them. Germline lookup yields CDR1 MDHEN and CDR2 SYDVKM. The CDR3 consists of 14 residues. CDR3 nucleotides: TGTGCCAGCAAGATGGGGGCCCCGCCATACGAGCAGTACTTC. Its translation is CASKMGAPPYEQYF.

This chain uses TRBV2 with TRBJ2-2, with a possible D match to TRBD2 (5 bases). Germline V CDR1 and CDR2: SNHLY, FYNNEI. V dropped 4 bases and J dropped 1 base, with 7 bases sitting between them. The CDR3 has 14 amino acids. The CDR3 region is CASSVGRNTGELFF. The CDR3 DNA sequence: TGTGCCAGCAGTGTAGGGAGGAACACCGGGGAGCTGTTTTTT.

In this sample, this clone turned up a few times. The rearrangement links TRBV10-3 to TRBJ2-1; no clear D. CDR1 is ENHRY, CDR2 SYGVKD, per germline. Trimming removed 2 bases at V and 3 bases at J, with 5 bases between. The CDR3 contains 13 residues. Here the CDR3 reads CAISEENYNEQFF. The CDR3 DNA follows: TGTGCCATCAGTGAGGAGAACTACAATGAGCAGTTCTTC.

The chain joins TRBV7-9 to TRBJ2-5, with TRBD1 matching 8 bases. After removal of 5 bases from V and 2 bases from J, the junction contained 4 bases not matched to a gene. Looked up from germline, CDR1 is SEHNR and CDR2 is FQNEAQ (reference sequence). The CDR3 covers 14 residues. CDR3 DNA: TGTGCCAGCAGCCAGGGACAGGTTCAAGAGACCCAGTACTTC. It is translated as CASSQGQVQETQYF.

The J gene is TRBJ2-1, the V gene TRBV13; 7 nucleotides align to TRBD2. The trim removed 4 bases at V and 4 bases at J, leaving 7 bases unmatched. CDR1 and CDR2 (germline): PRHDT, FYEKMQ (reference sequence). The CDR3 sequence is 15 residues long. CDR3 residues: CASSSGLVDYNEQFF. CDR3 bases: TGTGCCAGCAGCTCCGGACTAGTTGATTACAATGAGCAGTTCTTC.

The rearrangement uses TRBV28 and TRBJ2-5; D is ambiguous. This CDR3 is built from 14 residues. Trimming shortened V by 5 bases and J by 7 bases, and 17 bases separated the two germline ends. Germline V gene lookup returns CDR1 MDHEN and CDR2 SYDVKM. In DNA, the CDR3 is TGTGCCAGCAGTCAAGGACGGATGCCATCGACCCAGTACTTC. Protein sequence: CASSQGRMPSTQYF.

The V gene is TRBV7-8, the J gene TRBJ1-4; D is uncertain. Germline V gene sequence: CDR1 SGHVS, CDR2 FQNEAQ. This CDR3 comprises 13 residues. The V gene lost 1 base and the J gene lost 8 bases, with 8 bases spanning the gap. CDR3 sequence: CASSLEHQEKLFF. The CDR3 bases are TGTGCCAGCAGCTTAGAACATCAGGAAAAACTGTTTTTT.

The J gene is TRBJ2-7, the V gene TRBV5-1; 9 nucleotides line up with TRBD2. This CDR3 is 15 amino acids long. With 5 bases clipped from V and 1 base from J, the junction kept 7 bases outside the gene matches. Germline CDR1 SGHRS, CDR2 YFSETQ. The CDR3 sequence: CASSQREDRSYEQYF. In nucleotides, the CDR3 is TGCGCCAGCAGTCAGCGGGAGGATCGATCCTACGAGCAGTACTTC.

The chain uses TRBV2 and TRBJ2-5, with 13 bases aligning to TRBD2. V dropped 3 bases and J dropped 3; count of bases not matched to a gene: 7. Germline CDR1 is SNHLY and CDR2 is FYNNEI. The CDR3 is made up of 17 amino acids. Written as DNA, the CDR3 is TGTGCCAGCAGTGAGACGTCCGGACTAGCGGGAGAAGAGACCCAGTACTTC. It encodes CASSETSGLAGEETQYF.

This rearrangement joins TRBV9 to TRBJ2-1, with 11 nucleotides matching TRBD2. This CDR3 contains 16 residues. V was pared by 4 bases and J by 4 bases, with 7 bases of the junction left unmatched. The germline CDR1 and CDR2 sequences are SGDLS and YYNGEE. Written as DNA, the CDR3 is TGTGCCAGCAGCCCGGGACTAGCGGAGATATACAATGAGCAGTTCTTC. Protein sequence: CASSPGLAEIYNEQFF. Supplemented by reference TRBV9 and TRBJ2-1, the full variable domain reads DSGVTQTPKHLITATGQRVTLRCSPRSGDLSVYWYQQSLDQGLQFLIQYYNGEERAKGNILERFSAQQFPDLHSELNLSSLELGDSALYFCASSPGLAEIYNEQFFGPGTRLTVL.

The chain combines TRBV7-2 with TRBJ2-3; 16 bases agree with TRBD2. Losses at the gene ends were 3 bases for V and 0 bases for J; bases not matched to a gene: 0. The CDR3 has 17 amino acids. Germline CDR1 is SGHTA and CDR2 is FQGNSA. CDR3 amino acids: CASSLGLAGGSTDTQYF. CDR3 coding DNA: TGTGCCAGCAGCTTGGGACTAGCGGGAGGGAGCACAGATACGCAGTATTTT.

The chain couples TRBV11-2 to TRBJ2-3, with D unresolved. Per the germline V gene, CDR1 is SGHAT and CDR2 is FQNNGV. CDR3 length equals 11 residues. The ends were cut back, 5 bases at V and 7 bases at J, with 7 bases in the middle. The CDR3 DNA reads as TGTGCCAGCAGCACTACTCATACGCAGTATTTT. Translated, it gives CASSTTHTQYF.

This chain uses TRBV6-1 with TRBJ2-5; the D gene could be TRBD1 or TRBD2 (5 bases each). Trimming pared 10 bases from V and 2 bases from J, leaving 14 bases between. Germline V gene data show CDR1 as MNHNS and CDR2 as SASEGT. The CDR3 extends over 13 amino acids. The CDR3 sequence is CATESGQQETQYF. CDR3 DNA: TGTGCCACCGAGTCGGGGCAGCAAGAGACCCAGTACTTC.

The genes are TRBV27 and TRBJ2-5; D perhaps matches TRBD1 (5 bases). Looked up from germline, CDR1 is MNHEY and CDR2 is SMNVEV (reference sequence). Trimming left V 3 bases short and J 1 base short, with 15 bases between. CDR3 size: 16 residues. CDR3: CASSLGSGRPQETQYF. CDR3 coding DNA: TGTGCCAGCAGTTTGGGCTCAGGGCGGCCCCAAGAGACCCAGTACTTC.

Only a few counts were recorded for this clone. The J gene is TRBJ2-6, the V gene TRBV28; D is perhaps TRBD2 (5 bases). The CDR3 loop spans 15 amino acids. Germline-derived CDR1 and CDR2 are MDHEN and SYDVKM. V lost 7 bases and J lost 2, with 12 bases in between. This CDR3 reads CASTGKETGANVLTF. The CDR3 bases are TGTGCCAGCACCGGGAAAGAAACTGGGGCCAACGTCCTGACTTTC.

The V and J genes are TRBV25-1 and TRBJ2-1; TRBD2 matches at 9 bases. Looked up from germline, CDR1 is MGHDK and CDR2 is SYGVNS. This CDR3 is built from 16 residues. The junction had 8 bases not matched to a gene; V was cut back by 3 bases and J by 5 bases. CDR3 nucleotide sequence: TGTGCCAGCAGTGAGAATCCTAGCGGGGTTAACAATGAGCAGTTCTTC. Protein: CASSENPSGVNNEQFF.

The chain employs TRBV27 and TRBJ1-2; a weak D match, TRBD1 (5 bases). Trimming cost V 3 bases and J 8 bases, with 13 bases left between them. Germline V CDR1 and CDR2: MNHEY, SMNVEV (reference sequence). The CDR3 covers 13 residues. CDR3 loop: CASSFQGSRGYTF. CDR3 sequence (DNA): TGTGCCAGCAGTTTTCAGGGATCAAGAGGCTACACCTTC.

The chain recombines TRBV9 with TRBJ2-2; 14 bases match TRBD2. CDR3 length: 18 residues. Germline V gene sequence: CDR1 SGDLS, CDR2 YYNGEE. V shed 3 bases and J 3 bases; nucleotides not matched to a gene: 7. Here the CDR3 reads CASSARLAGGPYTGELFF. CDR3 sequence (DNA): TGTGCCAGCAGCGCTCGACTAGCGGGAGGGCCTTACACCGGGGAGCTGTTTTTT.

J is TRBJ2-2 and V is TRBV10-2; D remains unclear. Germline-derived CDR1 and CDR2 are WSHSY and SAAADI. The V end lost 8 bases, the J end lost 2 bases, and 12 bases lay between the germline ends. There are 14 residues in the CDR3. DNA for the CDR3: TGCGCCAGCGGGCTATCTCTTAACACCGGGGAGCTGTTTTTT. It yields the protein CASGLSLNTGELFF.